A selection of T cell receptor beta chains follows, all from one sample in a study of T cell responses to AZD1222 COVID-19 vaccine. Sequencing was performed with immunoSEQ multiplex PCR; in TCRdb, only in-frame clones are kept and a portion is missing. The sample lists more than 80,000 clones, roughly 91% seen once, with about a fifth in the top ten. This specimen consisted of peripheral blood, obtained on day 0 of AZD1222 vaccination. The receptor set was obtained from an adult in good health. Both conserved end residues are part of each CDR3. Fields, in order: V gene, clone size, J gene, D gene, CDR3 DNA, CDR3 protein. A D gene is named only where the DNA matches it firmly. Some rows mark clone size as missing; the rest say once, few, many or name a class of expanded clone.

v_call: TRBV20-1; clone_size: few; j_call: TRBJ2-7; d_call: -; cdr3_nt: TGCAGTGCTAGTTCGCAGGGGCCCAGGCAGCAGTACTTC; cdr3_aa: CSASSQGPRQQYF
v_call: TRBV2; clone_size: -; j_call: TRBJ2-3; d_call: TRBD2; cdr3_nt: TGTGCCAGCACAATCGGGACTAGCGGGACAGATACGCAGTATTTT; cdr3_aa: CASTIGTSGTDTQYF
v_call: TRBV19; clone_size: -; j_call: TRBJ1-5; d_call: -; cdr3_nt: TGTGCCAGTAATTATGGGTGGGGCAGGGAGGTTCAGCCCCAGCATTTT; cdr3_aa: CASNYGWGREVQPQHF
v_call: TRBV5-1; clone_size: -; j_call: TRBJ1-2; d_call: TRBD1; cdr3_nt: TGCGCCAGCAGCTCCGGGACAGCCACTAACTATGGCTACACCTTC; cdr3_aa: CASSSGTATNYGYTF
v_call: TRBV28; clone_size: once; j_call: TRBJ2-7; d_call: -; cdr3_nt: TGTGCCAGCAGCCACTCCTACGAGCAGTACTTC; cdr3_aa: CASSHSYEQYF
v_call: TRBV4-2; clone_size: -; j_call: TRBJ2-3; d_call: TRBD1; cdr3_nt: TGTGCCAGCAGCCAAGGGGACAGGGAAGATACGCAGTATTTT; cdr3_aa: CASSQGDREDTQYF
v_call: TRBV6-2/TRBV6-3; clone_size: -; j_call: TRBJ2-7; d_call: -; cdr3_nt: TGTGCCAGCAGTTACTCGGAACAGGGATACTACGAGCAGTACTTC; cdr3_aa: CASSYSEQGYYEQYF
v_call: TRBV30; clone_size: -; j_call: TRBJ1-5; d_call: -; cdr3_nt: TGTGCCTGGAGTGTAAACTGGGGGCCTGGCAATCAGCCCCAGCATTTT; cdr3_aa: CAWSVNWGPGNQPQHF
v_call: TRBV7-9; clone_size: -; j_call: TRBJ2-7; d_call: -; cdr3_nt: TGTGCCAGCAGCTTACCCGGGACGGGGAGCTACGAGCAGTACTTC; cdr3_aa: CASSLPGTGSYEQYF
v_call: TRBV2; clone_size: -; j_call: TRBJ1-2; d_call: TRBD1; cdr3_nt: TGTGCCAGCGGAGTGACAGGGGTCGACTATGGCTACACCTTC; cdr3_aa: CASGVTGVDYGYTF
v_call: TRBV7-2; clone_size: -; j_call: TRBJ1-4; d_call: TRBD1; cdr3_nt: TGTGCCAGCAGCCGGACAGGGTTTGGTGAAAAACTGTTTTTT; cdr3_aa: CASSRTGFGEKLFF
v_call: TRBV5-4; clone_size: -; j_call: TRBJ1-1; d_call: -; cdr3_nt: TGTGCCAGCAGCCCAATAGGTGGGCTGAACACTGAAGCTTTCTTT; cdr3_aa: CASSPIGGLNTEAFF
v_call: TRBV30; clone_size: -; j_call: TRBJ1-5; d_call: TRBD1; cdr3_nt: TGTGCCTGGTCACCGGGACAGGGAAATCAGCCCCAGCATTTT; cdr3_aa: CAWSPGQGNQPQHF
v_call: TRBV4-3; clone_size: -; j_call: TRBJ1-4; d_call: -; cdr3_nt: TGCGCCAGCAGCCCCAAGGGACTCACTAATGAAAAACTGTTTTTT; cdr3_aa: CASSPKGLTNEKLFF